This T cell receptor beta chain is from a study of early T cells in non-severe SARS-CoV-2 infection. The trim removed 5 bases at V and 3 bases at J, leaving 5 bases unmatched. Germline lookup yields CDR1 SGHVS and CDR2 FNYEAQ. CDR3 length equals 15 residues. TCRdb redid the calling of the 5' RACE reads with MiXCR, one entry per CDR3 protein. The profile shows about 61,000 distinct CDR3 sequences, 9.5% to 14% of them singletons. The sequence was obtained from an adult who was a healthcare worker with PCR-confirmed SARS-CoV-2 infection or an uninfected control (not recorded which). The sequencing input was whole blood. The chain links TRBV7-6 to TRBJ2-2, with 8 nucleotides matching TRBD1. CDR3 DNA: TGTGCCAGCAGCACCGGGACAGGTTACACCGGGGAGCTGTTTTTT. It yields the protein CASSTGTGYTGELFF.